The entry that follows covers one T cell receptor beta chain sequence. Its antigen is not known. The sample originates from a study of T cell responses to AZD1222 COVID-19 vaccine. Findings and limits, study-wide: White British donors predominated, females outnumbered males, and clonal diversity was possibly underestimated.

Clones were read by immunoSEQ multiplex PCR, and TCRdb kept only the in-frame ones, dropping some. The data contain approximately 150,000 clones, 88% of them singletons. The CDR3 covers 16 residues. Germline lookup yields CDR1 MNHEY and CDR2 SVGAGI. J lost 7 bases, V lost 1 base, and 9 bases had no gene match. The sequence was obtained from an adult in good health. V gene TRBV6-5 combines with J gene TRBJ1-4; 7 bases align to TRBD1. This material consisted of peripheral blood, taken on day 0 of MenACWY control vaccination. The CDR3 DNA reads TGTGCCAGCAGTTACTTGATAGGGGGCTTTGGTGAAAAACTGTTTTTT. As protein: CASSYLIGGFGEKLFF.